The rows below give T cell receptor beta chains drawn from one sample of a study of T cell clonotyping in hematopoietic cell transplantation. Method: immunoSEQ multiplex PCR; TCRdb's copy keeps in-frame clones and lacks some. The sample yields tens of thousands of clones, more than 75% seen once. Here the sequenced sample was peripheral blood mononuclear cells, taken before stem cell transplant. The receptors here all came from a man aged 60 to 69 with biphenotypic leukemia. Some clones in this sample may be carry-over from other donors' samples. CDR3s include the opening cysteine and the closing phenylalanine or tryptophan. D genes are given only for firm matches. Clone size, where shown, is once, few, many, or a class for clones that have expanded.

j_gene: TRBJ2-6; d_gene: NA; v_gene: TRBV28; abundance: NA; CDR3nt: TGTGCCAGCAGTTTGTCCGGAAACTCTGGGGCCAACGTCCTGACTTTC; CDR3aa: CASSLSGNSGANVLTF
j_gene: TRBJ2-3; d_gene: NA; v_gene: TRBV9; abundance: NA; CDR3nt: TGTGCCAGCAGCGTAGACGGGGGAAGGGCAGATACGCAGTATTTT; CDR3aa: CASSVDGGRADTQYF
j_gene: TRBJ2-7; d_gene: NA; v_gene: TRBV15; abundance: once; CDR3nt: TGTGCCACCAGCAGGGGGAGCCGTCCCGGTGGCGAGCAGTACTTC; CDR3aa: CATSRGSRPGGEQYF
j_gene: TRBJ1-5; d_gene: NA; v_gene: TRBV28; abundance: NA; CDR3nt: TGTGCCAGCAGTCCATCGACGGCTCTGGGTCAGCCCCAGCATTTT; CDR3aa: CASSPSTALGQPQHF
j_gene: TRBJ1-2; d_gene: NA; v_gene: TRBV25-1; abundance: NA; CDR3nt: TGTGCCAGCAGTGAATATTCACGACGGGGCTACACCTTC; CDR3aa: CASSEYSRRGYTF
j_gene: TRBJ2-2; d_gene: TRBD2; v_gene: TRBV10-3; abundance: NA; CDR3nt: TGTGCCATCAGTGAGTCGGCATCCGGGACTATACTATCCGGGGAGCTGTTTTTT; CDR3aa: CAISESASGTILSGELFF
j_gene: TRBJ1-2; d_gene: NA; v_gene: TRBV13; abundance: NA; CDR3nt: TGTGCCAGCAGCTTAAGTAGGCTTCAGGGCTACACCTTC; CDR3aa: CASSLSRLQGYTF
j_gene: TRBJ2-1; d_gene: NA; v_gene: TRBV11-1; abundance: NA; CDR3nt: TGTGCCAGCAGCCCGAGCGACTCGGTGGTGTACAATGAGCAGTTCTTC; CDR3aa: CASSPSDSVVYNEQFF
j_gene: TRBJ2-1; d_gene: NA; v_gene: TRBV7-2; abundance: NA; CDR3nt: TGTGCCAGCAGCCCTAGGTACCTCCTTGATGAGCAGTTCTTC; CDR3aa: CASSPRYLLDEQFF
j_gene: TRBJ2-7; d_gene: NA; v_gene: TRBV7-8; abundance: NA; CDR3nt: TGTGCCAGCAGCTTAGAGGGTTTCTACGAGCAGTACTTC; CDR3aa: CASSLEGFYEQYF
j_gene: TRBJ2-7; d_gene: TRBD2; v_gene: TRBV11-3; abundance: NA; CDR3nt: TGTGCCAGCAGCTTTTCATCTAGCGGGGAGCAGTACTTC; CDR3aa: CASSFSSSGEQYF
j_gene: TRBJ2-7; d_gene: NA; v_gene: TRBV28; abundance: NA; CDR3nt: TGTGCCAGCAACCGTCCACTAGAAAACGAGCAGTACTTC; CDR3aa: CASNRPLENEQYF
j_gene: TRBJ1-5; d_gene: TRBD1; v_gene: TRBV18; abundance: NA; CDR3nt: TGTGCCAGCTCACCTGGGACAGGCGATAATCAGCCCCAGCATTTT; CDR3aa: CASSPGTGDNQPQHF
j_gene: TRBJ1-2; d_gene: NA; v_gene: TRBV28; abundance: NA; CDR3nt: TGTGCCAGCAGTTTTGTGGCAGACGGACTCTATGGCTACACCTTC; CDR3aa: CASSFVADGLYGYTF
j_gene: TRBJ2-3; d_gene: NA; v_gene: TRBV7-3; abundance: NA; CDR3nt: TGTGCCAGCAGCTCACTAGGACGGTTAGATACGCAGTATTTT; CDR3aa: CASSSLGRLDTQYF
j_gene: TRBJ1-1; d_gene: NA; v_gene: TRBV30; abundance: NA; CDR3nt: TGTGCCTGGAGTTACCAAACTGAAGCTTTCTTT; CDR3aa: CAWSYQTEAFF
j_gene: TRBJ2-2; d_gene: TRBD1; v_gene: TRBV5-1; abundance: NA; CDR3nt: TGCGCCAGCGGCTGGGACAGCGCGAACACCGGGGAGCTGTTTTTT; CDR3aa: CASGWDSANTGELFF
j_gene: TRBJ2-5; d_gene: TRBD2; v_gene: TRBV5-4; abundance: once; CDR3nt: TGTGCCAGCAGCTTGGGACTAGCGGGAGGACAAGAGACCCAGTACTTC; CDR3aa: CASSLGLAGGQETQYF
j_gene: TRBJ1-2; d_gene: NA; v_gene: TRBV2; abundance: once; CDR3nt: TGTGCCAGCAGGCTCGAGTATGCGGACTATGGCTACACCTTC; CDR3aa: CASRLEYADYGYTF
j_gene: TRBJ2-7; d_gene: TRBD2; v_gene: TRBV6-5; abundance: NA; CDR3nt: TGTGCCAGCAGCCCCCGGGGAGCGGGAGGGTACGAGCAGTACTTC; CDR3aa: CASSPRGAGGYEQYF
j_gene: TRBJ1-1; d_gene: TRBD1; v_gene: TRBV6-4; abundance: NA; CDR3nt: TGTGCCAGCAGTGACTCGACAGGGGCTGAAGCTTTCTTT; CDR3aa: CASSDSTGAEAFF
j_gene: TRBJ1-2; d_gene: NA; v_gene: TRBV4-1; abundance: NA; CDR3nt: TGCGCCAGCAGCCCAGGAAGGGGCCAGCTACAGAATAACACCTTC; CDR3aa: CASSPGRGQLQNNTF
j_gene: TRBJ1-3; d_gene: TRBD1; v_gene: TRBV7-3; abundance: NA; CDR3nt: TGTGCCAGCAGCATACAGACAGGGGTCGGAAACACCATATATTTT; CDR3aa: CASSIQTGVGNTIYF
j_gene: TRBJ2-1; d_gene: TRBD2; v_gene: TRBV19; abundance: NA; CDR3nt: TGTGCCAGCACTAGCGCCTCCTACAATGAGCAGTTCTTC; CDR3aa: CASTSASYNEQFF
j_gene: TRBJ2-5; d_gene: NA; v_gene: TRBV30; abundance: NA; CDR3nt: TGTGCCTGGAGCGAAACAGGGAGGGAGACCCAGTACTTC; CDR3aa: CAWSETGRETQYF
j_gene: TRBJ1-2; d_gene: NA; v_gene: TRBV7-3; abundance: NA; CDR3nt: TGTGCCAGCAGCCAGGGAGCTAACTATGGCTACACCTTC; CDR3aa: CASSQGANYGYTF
j_gene: TRBJ2-7; d_gene: NA; v_gene: TRBV14; abundance: NA; CDR3nt: TGTGCCAGCAGCCAAGTGGATGGATTCTACGAGCAGTACTTC; CDR3aa: CASSQVDGFYEQYF
j_gene: TRBJ1-3; d_gene: NA; v_gene: TRBV29-1; abundance: NA; CDR3nt: TGCAGCGTCCACACGGGGGGCAGGGATAAAAACACCATATATTTT; CDR3aa: CSVHTGGRDKNTIYF
j_gene: TRBJ2-5; d_gene: NA; v_gene: TRBV6-5; abundance: NA; CDR3nt: TGTGCCAGCCGTGAATCGGCCGAAGAGACCCAGTACTTC; CDR3aa: CASRESAEETQYF
j_gene: TRBJ2-7; d_gene: NA; v_gene: TRBV7-2; abundance: NA; CDR3nt: TGTGCCAGCAGCCCCGTGCTCACCTACGAGCAGTACTTC; CDR3aa: CASSPVLTYEQYF
j_gene: TRBJ2-5; d_gene: NA; v_gene: TRBV19; abundance: NA; CDR3nt: TGTGCCAGTAGTATAGGGGGTGGGGAAGAGACCCAGTACTTC; CDR3aa: CASSIGGGEETQYF
j_gene: TRBJ2-3; d_gene: NA; v_gene: TRBV11-2; abundance: NA; CDR3nt: TGTGCCAGCAGCTTAGACGCGTCCACAGATACGCAGTATTTT; CDR3aa: CASSLDASTDTQYF
j_gene: TRBJ1-4; d_gene: NA; v_gene: TRBV19; abundance: NA; CDR3nt: TGTGCCAGTGGCCGGGAGAAACTGTTTTTT; CDR3aa: CASGREKLFF
j_gene: TRBJ2-4; d_gene: NA; v_gene: TRBV4-1; abundance: NA; CDR3nt: TGCGCCAGCAGCCTACCGGGAGAAAACATTCAGTACTTC; CDR3aa: CASSLPGENIQYF
j_gene: TRBJ1-2; d_gene: NA; v_gene: TRBV15; abundance: NA; CDR3nt: TGTGCCACCAGCAGAGATTTTCCATCAGCTAACTATGGCTACACCTTC; CDR3aa: CATSRDFPSANYGYTF
j_gene: TRBJ2-6; d_gene: NA; v_gene: TRBV4-3; abundance: NA; CDR3nt: TGCGCCAGCAGCCAAGTGAGGGGCGCGGTCTCTGGGGCCAACGTCCTGACTTTC; CDR3aa: CASSQVRGAVSGANVLTF
j_gene: TRBJ1-3; d_gene: TRBD1; v_gene: TRBV15; abundance: once; CDR3nt: TGTGCCACCAGCATGTCAAGGACAGGGGTAAACACCATATATTTT; CDR3aa: CATSMSRTGVNTIYF
j_gene: TRBJ1-5; d_gene: NA; v_gene: TRBV2; abundance: NA; CDR3nt: TGTGCCAGCACCGAAGGATGGCAGCCCCAGCATTTT; CDR3aa: CASTEGWQPQHF
j_gene: TRBJ1-2; d_gene: NA; v_gene: TRBV28; abundance: NA; CDR3nt: TGTGCCAGCAGGCTACAGGGAGGTAGTGGCTACACCTTC; CDR3aa: CASRLQGGSGYTF
j_gene: TRBJ1-3; d_gene: NA; v_gene: TRBV14; abundance: NA; CDR3nt: TGTGCCAGCAGCCAAGCGTACGGTTACGGAAACACCATATATTTT; CDR3aa: CASSQAYGYGNTIYF
j_gene: TRBJ2-1; d_gene: TRBD2; v_gene: TRBV7-3; abundance: NA; CDR3nt: TGTGCCAGCAGCCCTAGCGGCGGCTATGAGCAGTTCTTC; CDR3aa: CASSPSGGYEQFF
j_gene: TRBJ1-1; d_gene: NA; v_gene: TRBV2; abundance: NA; CDR3nt: TGTGCCAGCGGGGACCGAATGAACACTGAAGCTTTCTTT; CDR3aa: CASGDRMNTEAFF
j_gene: TRBJ2-2; d_gene: NA; v_gene: TRBV27; abundance: NA; CDR3nt: TGTGCCAGCAGTTTGAAAAGATTCACCGGGGAGCTGTTTTTT; CDR3aa: CASSLKRFTGELFF
j_gene: TRBJ1-4; d_gene: NA; v_gene: TRBV28; abundance: NA; CDR3nt: TGTGCCAGCAGCCTGAGGCCCCCTGGGCTAGAAAAACTGTTTTTT; CDR3aa: CASSLRPPGLEKLFF
j_gene: TRBJ2-7; d_gene: NA; v_gene: TRBV6-5; abundance: NA; CDR3nt: TGTGCCAGCAGCGCCCCACAGGGCGGGCAGTACTTC; CDR3aa: CASSAPQGGQYF
j_gene: TRBJ2-7; d_gene: NA; v_gene: TRBV30; abundance: NA; CDR3nt: TGTGCCTGGGCAGATTCGGGGGAGCAGTACTTC; CDR3aa: CAWADSGEQYF
j_gene: TRBJ2-5; d_gene: NA; v_gene: TRBV18; abundance: NA; CDR3nt: TGTGCCAGCTCCCCTACCCCACCCCGGACGGGCGCGGGAGAGACCCAGTACTTC; CDR3aa: CASSPTPPRTGAGETQYF
j_gene: TRBJ1-2; d_gene: NA; v_gene: TRBV28; abundance: NA; CDR3nt: TGTGCCAGCAGTTCCTACAGGGAAGGTAGCTATGGCTACACCTTC; CDR3aa: CASSSYREGSYGYTF
j_gene: TRBJ1-6; d_gene: NA; v_gene: TRBV30; abundance: NA; CDR3nt: TGTGCCTGGAGTGCTCGAACGCCAGCGAGGAATTCACCCCTCCACTTT; CDR3aa: CAWSARTPARNSPLHF
j_gene: TRBJ2-7; d_gene: NA; v_gene: TRBV11-2; abundance: NA; CDR3nt: TGTGCCAGCAGCTTTGACCGTGAGACCTACGAGCAGTACTTC; CDR3aa: CASSFDRETYEQYF
j_gene: TRBJ1-5; d_gene: NA; v_gene: TRBV15; abundance: NA; CDR3nt: TGTGCCACCAGCAGATTAAATGGCAATCAGCCCCAGCATTTT; CDR3aa: CATSRLNGNQPQHF
j_gene: TRBJ1-1; d_gene: NA; v_gene: TRBV11-1; abundance: NA; CDR3nt: TGTGCCAGCAGCTTTGGGGGCACTGAAGCTTTCTTT; CDR3aa: CASSFGGTEAFF
j_gene: TRBJ2-1; d_gene: TRBD2; v_gene: TRBV30; abundance: NA; CDR3nt: TGTGCCTCCCGGCCTAGCGGGAGGATAAATGAGCAGTTCTTC; CDR3aa: CASRPSGRINEQFF